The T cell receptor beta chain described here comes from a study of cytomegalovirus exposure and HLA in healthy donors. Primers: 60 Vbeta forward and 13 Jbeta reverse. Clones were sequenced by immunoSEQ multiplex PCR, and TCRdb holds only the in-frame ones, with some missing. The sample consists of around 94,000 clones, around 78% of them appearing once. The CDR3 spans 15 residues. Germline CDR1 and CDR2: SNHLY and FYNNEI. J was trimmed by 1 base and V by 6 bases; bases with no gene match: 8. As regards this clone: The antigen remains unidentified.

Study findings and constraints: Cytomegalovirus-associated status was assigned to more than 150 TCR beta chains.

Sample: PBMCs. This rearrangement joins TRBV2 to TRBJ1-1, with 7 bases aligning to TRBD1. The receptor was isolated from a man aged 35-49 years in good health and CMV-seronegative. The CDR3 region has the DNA TGTGCCAGCAGGTACGGACAGGAGACGAACACTGAAGCTTTCTTT. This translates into CASRYGQETNTEAFF.